The T cell receptor beta chain described here comes from a study of post-analysis software for immune sequencing data. CDR1 SGHTA and CDR2 FQGNSA come from the germline V gene. This CDR3 has 20 residues. With V trimmed by 5 bases and J by 6 bases, 26 bases remained unmatched. Study-wide results and caveats: About five TRBV segments occurring more often in patients than controls included TRBV5-6, TRBV5-1 and TRBV20-1.

Tagging with unique molecular identifiers was a feature of the TCR beta cDNA libraries. TCRdb recomputed calls from the PCR reads with MiXCR, one row per CDR3 protein. The sample has fewer than 850,000 distinct CDR3 sequences; roughly 29% are singletons. This clonotype was recorded a few times. The antigen is not known. The V and J genes are TRBV7-2 and TRBJ2-3; TRBD1 agrees at 7 bases. The sequenced material came from blood. This TCR was recovered from a girl aged 5-17 years with multiple sclerosis. CDR3 coding DNA: TGTGCCAGCAGCCGTAATATTATCCACAGGCGACAGGGTGTGGGGGATACGCAGTATTTT. Amino acids: CASSRNIIHRRQGVGDTQYF. The variable domain in full, with the rest retrieved from reference TRBV7-2 and TRBJ2-3, is GAGVSQSPSNKVTEKGKDVELRCDPISGHTALYWYRQSLGQGLEFLIYFQGNSAPDKSGLPSDRFSAERTGGSVSTLTIQRTQQEDSAVYLCASSRNIIHRRQGVGDTQYFGPGTRLTVL.